Listed below are T cell receptor beta chains from one sample, sequenced in a study of molecular identifiers for immune sequencing clone quantification. TCRdb processed the PCR reads anew with MiXCR; each CDR3 protein has one entry. The sample includes 12,000 or so distinct CDR3 sequences, more than 15% of them seen just once. What was sequenced was naive CD8+ T cells from blood, with Jurkat cell RNA spiked in. The receptors stem from a human donor in good health. Some libraries in this study had Jurkat cell RNA spiked in. CDR3s include the opening cysteine and the closing phenylalanine or tryptophan. Each record gives: D gene, clone size, V gene, J gene, CDR3 protein, CDR3 DNA. The D gene is left open where the match is weak. For some rows the clone size is stated as once, few or many, or as a class when expanded; others skip it.

NA	medium-sized	TRBV29-1	TRBJ2-5	CSVEISGNWGETQYF	TGCAGCGTTGAGATTAGCGGCAACTGGGGGGAGACCCAGTACTTC
NA	few	TRBV19	TRBJ2-7	CASSIPEGPNEQYF	TGTGCCAGTAGTATTCCCGAGGGCCCCAACGAGCAGTACTTC
TRBD2	medium-sized	TRBV4-1	TRBJ2-1	CASSQESTSGRGEQFF	TGCGCCAGCAGCCAAGAGAGTACTAGCGGGAGGGGAGAGCAGTTCTTC
NA	medium-sized	TRBV7-6	TRBJ2-7	CASSLEPSSPLGEQYF	TGTGCCAGCAGCTTAGAGCCCAGCTCTCCTCTAGGGGAGCAGTACTTC
NA	medium-sized	TRBV30	TRBJ2-1	CAWSVFRGAYNEQFF	TGTGCCTGGAGTGTCTTCCGGGGTGCCTACAATGAGCAGTTCTTC
NA	many	TRBV29-1	TRBJ2-5	CSVEISGEEARTQYF	TGCAGCGTTGAAATATCAGGAGAGGAAGCCCGGACCCAGTACTTC
NA	medium-sized	TRBV29-1	TRBJ1-1	CSVEFRAGNTEAFF	TGCAGCGTTGAATTCCGGGCAGGGAACACTGAAGCTTTCTTT
TRBD2	NA	TRBV9	TRBJ2-5	CASSVEGLAAQETQYF	TGTGCCAGCAGCGTAGAGGGACTAGCGGCGCAAGAGACCCAGTACTTC
NA	many	TRBV9	TRBJ2-2	CASSVVYTGELFF	TGTGCCAGCAGCGTAGTTTATACCGGGGAGCTGTTTTTT
TRBD2	many	TRBV20-1	TRBJ2-1	CSARRAGGPYLDEQFF	TGCAGTGCTAGACGAGCGGGAGGGCCGTATCTCGATGAGCAGTTCTTC
NA	many	TRBV14	TRBJ1-1	CASSPTTWGTEAFF	TGTGCCAGCAGCCCCACAACGTGGGGGACTGAAGCTTTCTTT
NA	NA	TRBV12-3/TRBV12-4	TRBJ1-1	CASSGNLGGTEAFF	TGTGCCAGCAGTGGGAATCTGGGGGGGACTGAAGCTTTCTTT
NA	many	TRBV7-6	TRBJ1-5	CASSLDGCNQPQHF	TGTGCCAGCAGCTTAGACGGGTGCAATCAGCCCCAGCATTTT
NA	medium-sized	TRBV9	TRBJ2-2	CASSARGTAVTGELFF	TGTGCCAGCAGCGCACGGGGGACGGCGGTTACCGGGGAGCTGTTTTTT
TRBD2	many	TRBV9	TRBJ2-7	CASSVEVAGVSEQYF	TGTGCCAGCAGCGTAGAGGTAGCGGGGGTATCCGAGCAGTACTTC
NA	many	TRBV29-1	TRBJ2-1	CSVEGEGSNEQFF	TGCAGCGTAGAAGGGGAAGGGAGCAATGAGCAGTTCTTC
TRBD2	medium-sized	TRBV4-1	TRBJ2-7	CASSQQLAGVPYEQYF	TGCGCCAGCAGCCAACAACTAGCGGGGGTCCCCTACGAGCAGTACTTC
TRBD2	NA	TRBV20-1	TRBJ2-1	CSARILAASYNEQFF	TGCAGTGCTAGAATACTAGCGGCCTCCTACAATGAGCAGTTCTTC
TRBD1	medium-sized	TRBV20-1	TRBJ1-5	CSARDIFDRGGQPQHF	TGCAGTGCTAGAGATATCTTCGACAGGGGCGGCCAGCCCCAGCATTTT
TRBD2	many	TRBV5-8	TRBJ2-1	CASSLAGREGDEQFF	TGTGCCAGCAGCTTGGCCGGGCGGGAGGGCGATGAGCAGTTCTTC
NA	many	TRBV2	TRBJ2-7	CASNDQGVSSYEQYF	TGTGCCAGCAACGACCAAGGGGTGAGCTCCTACGAGCAGTACTTC
NA	medium-sized	TRBV27	TRBJ2-2	CASGDRINTGELFF	TGTGCCAGCGGTGACAGGATCAACACCGGGGAGCTGTTTTTT
NA	few	TRBV11-2	TRBJ2-1	CASSAIRLAVYNEQFF	TGTGCCAGCAGCGCCATCCGGCTAGCAGTTTACAATGAGCAGTTCTTC
NA	medium-sized	TRBV11-3	TRBJ2-1	CASSLATWGEQFF	TGTGCCAGCAGCTTGGCCACTTGGGGTGAGCAGTTCTTC
NA	many	TRBV12-3/TRBV12-4	TRBJ2-5	CASSHEGVPETQYF	TGTGCCAGCAGTCACGAAGGAGTGCCCGAGACCCAGTACTTC
NA	medium-sized	TRBV6-5	TRBJ1-1	CASSLTDGLTEAFF	TGTGCCAGCAGCTTAACTGACGGTCTCACTGAAGCTTTCTTT
TRBD1	medium-sized	TRBV29-1	TRBJ2-7	CSVEQGYEQYF	TGCAGCGTGGAACAGGGGTACGAGCAGTACTTC
NA	medium-sized	TRBV7-9	TRBJ2-7	CASSLGGSEQYF	TGTGCCAGCAGCTTAGGGGGAAGCGAGCAGTACTTC
NA	NA	TRBV28	TRBJ2-7	CASSPLTRTFPHEQYF	TGTGCCAGCAGTCCCCTAACAAGGACATTTCCACACGAGCAGTACTTC
TRBD2	medium-sized	TRBV7-9	TRBJ2-3	CASSFLAGETDTQYF	TGTGCCAGCAGCTTCCTAGCGGGAGAAACAGATACGCAGTATTTT
NA	medium-sized	TRBV13	TRBJ2-7	CASSSSYEQYF	TGTGCCAGCAGCTCCTCCTACGAGCAGTACTTC
NA	medium-sized	TRBV7-3	TRBJ2-2	CASSLNTGELFF	TGTGCCAGCAGCTTAAACACCGGGGAGCTGTTTTTT
NA	NA	TRBV7-9	TRBJ2-5	CASSLAKYGFGETQYF	TGTGCCAGCAGTTTAGCGAAGTATGGCTTTGGAGAGACCCAGTACTTC
NA	many	TRBV7-6	TRBJ2-7	CASSLLFPGTGNEQYF	TGTGCCAGCAGCTTATTGTTCCCTGGGACTGGGAACGAGCAGTACTTC
NA	many	TRBV5-1	TRBJ1-1	CASSLALWAANTEAFF	TGCGCCAGCAGCTTGGCCCTATGGGCGGCGAACACTGAAGCTTTCTTT
TRBD2	few	TRBV7-9	TRBJ2-1	CASSHLAGGYNEQFF	TGTGCCAGCAGTCATCTAGCGGGGGGTTACAATGAGCAGTTCTTC
TRBD2	NA	TRBV29-1	TRBJ2-1	CSVETSGRDNEQFF	TGCAGCGTTGAGACTAGCGGCAGAGACAATGAGCAGTTCTTC
NA	medium-sized	TRBV11-2	TRBJ2-1	CASSSPGPGSSYNEQFF	TGTGCCAGCAGCTCCCCGGGGCCGGGTAGCTCCTACAATGAGCAGTTCTTC
NA	many	TRBV27	TRBJ2-7	CASSLRGAEQYF	TGTGCCAGCAGTTTAAGGGGAGCTGAGCAGTACTTC
TRBD1	many	TRBV29-1	TRBJ2-7	CSVEGTGETYEQYF	TGCAGCGTTGAGGGGACAGGGGAGACCTACGAGCAGTACTTC
NA	many	TRBV3-1	TRBJ2-5	CASSRSLGAQETQYF	TGTGCCAGCAGCCGAAGCTTGGGGGCGCAGGAGACCCAGTACTTC